Listed below are T cell receptor beta chains from one sample, sequenced in a study of CD8 T cells in ankylosing spondylitis. One entry per CDR3 protein results from TCRdb running MiXCR on the 5' RACE reads. The sample contains under 250,000 distinct CDR3 sequences, 32% of which appear only once. The material sequenced was blood, either unsorted or a sorted T cell fraction (not recorded which). The receptors derive from a male donor with ankylosing spondylitis or in good health (not recorded which). Each CDR3 is given with its conserved first and last residue. Fields, in order: CDR3 length, V gene, CDR3 protein.

>15|TRBV6-1
CASRGDRNFQETQYF
>14|TRBV7-9
CASSQAGSGQPQHF
>13|TRBV12-3/TRBV12-4
CASSLGREDTQYF
>15|TRBV10-3
CAISERLEWNTEAFF
>12|TRBV29-1
CSVEDLVGGYTF
>14|TRBV20-1
CSARATARNGGYTF
>16|TRBV5-1
CASSYLTGRQNNEQFF
>15|TRBV5-1
CASSLAGGNDEKLFF
>14|TRBV12-3/TRBV12-4
CASSFLLVAYEQYF
>17|TRBV27
CASSYGLAGISTDTQYF
>12|TRBV20-1
CSASLAGFEQYF
>13|TRBV12-3/TRBV12-4
CASSLAASWEQFF
>15|TRBV24-1
CATSDATVNTGELFF
>14|TRBV12-3/TRBV12-4
CASRGLGTEETQYF
>14|TRBV7-8
CASSLGRTLYEQYF
>12|TRBV20-1
CSASGTHYEQYF
>15|TRBV4-1
CASSPWTSAGETQYF
>15|TRBV4-1
CASSPEGTRTYEQYF
>14|TRBV7-9
CASSTGFHSYEQYF
>17|TRBV20-1
CSARGDRGGQNPYEQYF
>15|TRBV20-1
CSATYRGDSTDTQYF
>14|TRBV5-1
CASSPGTRTDTQYF
>17|TRBV11-2
CASSWANTGGPYNEQFF